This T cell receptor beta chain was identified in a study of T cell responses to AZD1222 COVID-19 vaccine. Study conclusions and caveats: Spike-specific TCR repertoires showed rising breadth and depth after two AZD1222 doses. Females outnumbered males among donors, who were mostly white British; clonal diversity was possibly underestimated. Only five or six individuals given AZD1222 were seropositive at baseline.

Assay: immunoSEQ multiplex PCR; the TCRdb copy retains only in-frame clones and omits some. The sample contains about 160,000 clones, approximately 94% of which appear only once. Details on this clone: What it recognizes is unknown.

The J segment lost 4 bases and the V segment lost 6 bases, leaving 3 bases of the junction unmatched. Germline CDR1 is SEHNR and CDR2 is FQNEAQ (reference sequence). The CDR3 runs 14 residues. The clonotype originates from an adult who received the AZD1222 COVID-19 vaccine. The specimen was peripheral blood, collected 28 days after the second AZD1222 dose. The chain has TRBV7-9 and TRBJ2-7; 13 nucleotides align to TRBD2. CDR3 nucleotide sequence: TGTGCCAGCAGAGGACTAGCGGGAGAGTACGAGCAGTACTTC. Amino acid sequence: CASRGLAGEYEQYF.